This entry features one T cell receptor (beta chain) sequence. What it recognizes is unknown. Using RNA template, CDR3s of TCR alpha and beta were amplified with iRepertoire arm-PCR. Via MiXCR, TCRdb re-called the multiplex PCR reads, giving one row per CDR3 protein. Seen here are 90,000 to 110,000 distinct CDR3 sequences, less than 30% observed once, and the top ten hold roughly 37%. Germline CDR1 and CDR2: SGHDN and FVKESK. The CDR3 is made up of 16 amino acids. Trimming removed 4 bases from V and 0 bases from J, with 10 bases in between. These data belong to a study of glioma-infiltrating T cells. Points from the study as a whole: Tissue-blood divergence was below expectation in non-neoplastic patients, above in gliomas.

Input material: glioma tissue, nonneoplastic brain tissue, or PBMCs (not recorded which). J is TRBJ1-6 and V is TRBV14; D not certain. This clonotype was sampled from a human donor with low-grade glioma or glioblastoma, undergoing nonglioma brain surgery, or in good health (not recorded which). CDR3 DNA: TGTGCCAGCAGCCGTGTCGCGAGCTCCTATAATTCACCCCTCCACTTT. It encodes CASSRVASSYNSPLHF.